The entry that follows covers one T cell receptor beta chain sequence. The germline V and J ends were trimmed by 5 bases and 0 bases, with 8 bases remaining between them. The CDR3 spans 14 residues. Germline CDR1 is SGHTA and CDR2 is FQGNSA. The sample comes from a study of Ad26.COV2.S vaccination and SARS-CoV-2 variants. Sample treatment: around 19 received Ad26.COV2.S at low or high dose, single or two shots; 5 received placebo; per-sample allocation not given. Following the first vaccine or placebo injection, samples were taken on day 63. Some clones are missing from TCRdb's copy, which holds only in-frame ones; the method was immunoSEQ multiplex PCR. The sample carries 200,000 to 250,000 clones, approximately 88% recorded once.

This sequence joins TRBV7-2 and TRBJ1-3; possible D gene TRBD1, 5 bases. The sequence derives from a person aged 18-65 years who received the Ad26.COV2.S COVID-19 vaccine or a placebo. The sample in question was peripheral blood, obtained in a trial of Ad26.COV2.S vaccine versus placebo. Here the CDR3 DNA reads TGTGCCAGCAGCCAGGGACTCTCTGGAAACACCATATATTTT. Amino acids: CASSQGLSGNTIYF. The entire variable domain, with the rest obtained from reference TRBV7-2 and TRBJ1-3, is as follows: GAGVSQSPSNKVTEKGKDVELRCDPISGHTALYWYRQSLGQGLEFLIYFQGNSAPDKSGLPSDRFSAERTGGSVSTLTIQRTQQEDSAVYLCASSQGLSGNTIYFGEGSWLTVV.